Here is one T cell receptor beta chain with its context. Its antigen is not identified. This sample was taken from a study of OX40 agonist ivuxolimab in advanced cancers. Study background: While on treatment, patients had intravenous ivuxolimab at 0.01 to 10 mg/kg every 2 weeks. Dose-escalation patients' cancers were hepatocellular carcinoma, melanoma, renal cell or head and neck cancer.

Study outcomes and limitations: Clonal expansion from baseline to week 6 occurred in both CD4+ and CD8+ T cells. Relative to CD4+, CD8+ T cells held more expanded clones on average.

Profiling relied on immunoSEQ multiplex PCR, and the TCRdb table lists in-frame clones only, not all of them. The data show around 68,000 clones, 80% to 90% seen once. The CDR3 extends over 16 amino acids. CDR1 is SGDLS and CDR2 is YYNGEE in the germline V gene. Between the trimmed V and J ends, which lost 5 bases and 6 bases, there was a span of 22 bases. This sequence was found in an adult with an advanced solid tumor such as melanoma, head and neck, liver or kidney cancer. Sequencing was performed on CD4+ or CD8+ T cells sorted from blood, taken in a trial of the OX40 agonist ivuxolimab. The chain joins TRBV9 to TRBJ2-3, with a possible D match to TRBD2 (5 bases). The CDR3 DNA reads TGTGCCAGCAGTGCCCCCCGCGGGTTGGTGTGGGATACGCAGTATTTT. This encodes CASSAPRGLVWDTQYF.